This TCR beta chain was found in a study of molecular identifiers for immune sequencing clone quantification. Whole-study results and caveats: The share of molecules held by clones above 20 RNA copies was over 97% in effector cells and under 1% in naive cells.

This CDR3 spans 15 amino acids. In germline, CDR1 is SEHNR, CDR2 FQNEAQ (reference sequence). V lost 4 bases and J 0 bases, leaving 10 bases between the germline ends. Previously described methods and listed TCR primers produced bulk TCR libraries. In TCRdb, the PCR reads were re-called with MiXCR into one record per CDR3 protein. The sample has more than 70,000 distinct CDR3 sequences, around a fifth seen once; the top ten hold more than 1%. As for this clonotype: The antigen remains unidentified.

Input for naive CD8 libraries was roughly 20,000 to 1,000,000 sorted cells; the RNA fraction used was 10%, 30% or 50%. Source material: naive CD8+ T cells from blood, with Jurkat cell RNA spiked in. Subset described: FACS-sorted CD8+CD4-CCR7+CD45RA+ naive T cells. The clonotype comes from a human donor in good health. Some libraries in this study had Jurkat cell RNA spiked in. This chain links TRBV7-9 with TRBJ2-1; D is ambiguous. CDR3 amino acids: CASSSLQGSYNEQFF. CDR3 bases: TGTGCCAGCAGCTCCCTACAAGGCTCCTACAATGAGCAGTTCTTC.